This TCR beta chain came from a study of CD8 T cells in cerebrospinal fluid in Alzheimer's disease. Using the 10x single-cell sequencing reads, TCRdb records one entry per CDR3 protein without DNA. This sample contains about 480 distinct CDR3 sequences. According to its frequency, this clonotype is medium-sized. CDR3 size: 14 residues. Per germline, CDR1 SGHTA and CDR2 FQGTGA. The clonotype originates from a human donor with Parkinson's disease. Sequencing input: cerebrospinal fluid. The chain is built from TRBV7-3 and TRBJ2-3. The CDR3 is CASSLMVDSDTQYF.